The clone carrying this T cell receptor (beta chain) was seen once. This record belongs to a study of blood T cell repertoires in COVID-19. Across the whole study: PBMCs, B-cell-depleted T cells, or T cells were the source of the cDNA or gDNA that made up the material.

The table came from immunoSEQ multiplex PCR; TCRdb's copy has only in-frame clones and leaves some out. The table has 130,000 or so clones, approximately 87% seen once. Trimming pared 0 bases from V and 0 bases from J, leaving 8 bases between. From germline, CDR1 is MNHNY and CDR2 SVGAGI (reference sequence). The length of the CDR3 is 15 residues. The chain recombines TRBV6-6 with TRBJ1-1, with D possibly TRBD1 on 6 matching bases. Sequencing input: peripheral blood. This TCR was sampled from a woman aged 45 to 65 with acute or convalescent COVID-19. The CDR3 DNA is TGTGCCAGCAGTTACTCCAGGGGAATGAACACTGAAGCTTTCTTT. This codes for CASSYSRGMNTEAFF.